This is a list of T cell receptor beta chains from one sample in a study of TIL therapy for anti-PD-1-resistant metastatic lung cancer. Only in-frame clones appear in the TCRdb table, and some are missing; sequencing was by immunoSEQ multiplex PCR. In the table there are over 25,000 clones, 72% of which are singletons. Sample: tumor tissue, taken at baseline. The receptors come from a person aged 25-80 years with non-small cell lung cancer. Each CDR3 is given with its conserved first and last residue. A D gene is named only where the DNA matches it firmly. Size values are once, few and many counts, or a class for expanded clones, and some rows have none.

TRBD1	NA	TRBV7-2	TRBJ2-3	CASRTGSTDTQYF	TGTGCCAGCAGGACAGGGAGCACAGATACGCAGTATTTT
NA	NA	TRBV5-5	TRBJ2-5	CASSLYPQETQYF	TGTGCCAGCAGCTTATACCCACAAGAGACCCAGTACTTC
NA	NA	TRBV6-1	TRBJ1-5	CASSAVLGNQPQHF	TGTGCCAGCAGTGCTGTCTTAGGAAATCAGCCCCAGCATTTT
NA	NA	TRBV10-2	TRBJ2-7	CASNPRDGGPSGYF	TGCGCCAGCAATCCACGAGATGGGGGCCCCAGCGGGTACTTC
NA	NA	TRBV21-1	TRBJ1-5	CASSKAPGVTGCESNQPQHF	TGTGCCAGCAGCAAAGCGCCGGGCGTCACAGGGTGTGAGAGCAATCAGCCCCAGCATTTT
NA	few	TRBV20-1	TRBJ2-7	CSARDTYEQYF	TGCAGTGCTCGGGACACCTACGAGCAGTACTTC
TRBD1	few	TRBV11-3	TRBJ2-1	CASSSYDRGPYNEQFF	TGTGCCAGCAGCTCTTACGACAGGGGGCCGTACAATGAGCAGTTCTTC
NA	NA	TRBV7-9	TRBJ2-6	CASSLDSGANVLTF	TGTGCCAGCAGCTTAGACAGCGGGGCCAACGTCCTGACTTTC
TRBD1	NA	TRBV4-1	TRBJ1-4	CASSQGTGVGEKLFF	TGCGCCAGCAGCCAAGGGACAGGGGTGGGGGAAAAACTGTTTTTT
NA	NA	TRBV6-1	TRBJ1-5	CGAMGGKDQPQHF	TGTGGCGCGATGGGGGGTAAAGATCAGCCCCAGCATTTT
NA	NA	TRBV7-9	TRBJ2-7	CASSSSGADYEQYF	TGTGCCAGCAGCTCATCCGGGGCAGACTACGAGCAGTACTTC
NA	NA	TRBV18	TRBJ2-2	CASSPQSTGELFF	TGTGCCAGCTCACCTCAGAGCACCGGGGAGCTGTTTTTT
TRBD1	NA	TRBV5-4	TRBJ2-7	CASSSRDSSYEQYF	TGTGCCAGCAGCTCCCGGGACAGCTCCTACGAGCAGTACTTC
TRBD1	NA	TRBV27	TRBJ2-2	CASSLYGTANTGELFF	TGTGCCAGCAGTTTATACGGGACAGCGAACACCGGGGAGCTGTTTTTT
NA	NA	TRBV6-6	TRBJ2-2	CASSYDGGDTGELFF	TGTGCCAGCAGTTACGATGGAGGGGACACCGGGGAGCTGTTTTTT
NA	NA	TRBV27	TRBJ2-7	CASSMDTLPPYEQYF	TGTGCCAGCAGCATGGACACCTTACCTCCCTACGAGCAGTACTTC
NA	NA	TRBV9	TRBJ2-1	CASSVDGYNEQFF	TGTGCCAGCAGCGTAGATGGGTACAATGAGCAGTTCTTC
TRBD1	few	TRBV7-3	TRBJ2-3	CASSYGQGGSQYF	TGTGCCAGCAGCTACGGACAGGGCGGGTCGCAGTATTTT
NA	NA	TRBV5-6	TRBJ2-1	CASSPGRGISYNEQFF	TGTGCCAGCAGCCCCGGACGGGGCATCTCCTACAATGAGCAGTTCTTC
NA	once	TRBV7-9	TRBJ2-5	CASSQRGNADYQETQYF	TGTGCCAGCAGTCAGAGGGGGAACGCAGATTACCAAGAGACCCAGTACTTC
NA	few	TRBV5-1	TRBJ2-1	CASRPEGGPYNEQFF	TGCGCCAGTCGTCCCGAGGGGGGACCCTACAATGAGCAGTTCTTC
NA	few	TRBV5-4	TRBJ1-2	CASSLDRRINYGYTF	TGTGCCAGCAGCTTGGACAGGCGAATTAACTATGGCTACACCTTC
NA	NA	TRBV5-6	TRBJ2-7	CASSLDWEYEQYF	TGTGCCAGCAGCTTGGACTGGGAATACGAGCAGTACTTC
TRBD2	NA	TRBV6-5	TRBJ2-2	CASSYDAGGLSGELFF	TGTGCCAGCAGTTACGATGCGGGGGGTTTGAGCGGGGAGCTGTTTTTT
NA	few	TRBV30	TRBJ1-6	CAWGTGHNSPLHF	TGTGCCTGGGGGACCGGCCATAATTCACCCCTCCACTTT
NA	few	TRBV5-4	TRBJ1-2	CASSKEGSYGYTF	TGTGCCAGCAGCAAGGAGGGGAGTTATGGCTACACCTTC
NA	few	TRBV25-1	TRBJ2-7	CARDFRDEQYF	TGTGCCAGAGACTTCAGAGACGAGCAGTACTTC
TRBD1	NA	TRBV19	TRBJ2-7	CASSMRGQPYEQYF	TGTGCCAGTAGTATGAGGGGACAGCCCTACGAGCAGTACTTC
TRBD2	NA	TRBV27	TRBJ2-3	CASSFASGGADTQYF	TGTGCCAGCAGTTTTGCTAGCGGGGGTGCAGATACGCAGTATTTT
NA	NA	TRBV18	TRBJ1-1	CASSPFQGKNTEAFF	TGTGCCAGCTCACCCTTCCAGGGTAAGAACACTGAAGCTTTCTTT
NA	NA	TRBV5-6	TRBJ2-3	CASTIRVGGATDTQYF	TGTGCCAGCACCATTAGGGTGGGGGGGGCCACAGATACGCAGTATTTT
TRBD1	NA	TRBV14	TRBJ2-7	CASSPDRILTYEQYF	TGTGCCAGCAGCCCGGACAGGATCCTGACCTACGAGCAGTACTTC
TRBD1	NA	TRBV2	TRBJ1-3	CASSGQGAGNTIYF	TGTGCCAGCAGTGGACAGGGGGCAGGAAACACCATATATTTT
NA	few	TRBV7-2	TRBJ1-2	CASSLPGEVYGYTF	TGTGCCAGCAGCCTACCAGGGGAGGTCTATGGCTACACCTTC
NA	NA	TRBV7-9	TRBJ1-1	CASLGRRRGDTEAFF	TGTGCCAGCTTGGGACGCAGACGAGGGGACACTGAAGCTTTCTTT
NA	NA	TRBV5-4	TRBJ2-1	CASSLGNRPNEQFF	TGTGCCAGCAGCTTGGGGAACAGGCCCAATGAGCAGTTCTTC
TRBD2	few	TRBV27	TRBJ2-3	CASSLRLSGGPADTQYF	TGTGCCAGCAGTTTAAGGCTCAGCGGGGGTCCCGCAGATACGCAGTATTTT
NA	few	TRBV9	TRBJ1-3	CASSVGWSSGNTIYF	TGTGCCAGCAGCGTAGGTTGGAGCTCTGGAAACACCATATATTTT
NA	NA	TRBV7-2	TRBJ2-5	CASSLSLGETQYF	TGTGCCAGCAGCTTATCCCTTGGAGAGACCCAGTACTTC
TRBD1	NA	TRBV7-2	TRBJ2-1	CASSYQGAVYNEQFF	TGTGCCAGCAGCTACCAGGGGGCAGTCTACAATGAGCAGTTCTTC
NA	NA	TRBV9	TRBJ1-6	CASSVDGLSVGPPLHF	TGTGCCAGCAGCGTTGACGGACTCTCCGTCGGGCCACCCCTCCACTTT
NA	NA	TRBV27	TRBJ2-7	CASSLSFISWRAWGYEQYF	TGTGCCAGCAGTTTATCCTTCATATCCTGGAGGGCTTGGGGCTACGAGCAGTACTTC
TRBD1	NA	TRBV7-8	TRBJ2-5	CASSLGVGRGFQETQYF	TGTGCCAGCAGCTTAGGGGTGGGCAGGGGGTTTCAAGAGACCCAGTACTTC
NA	NA	TRBV19	TRBJ1-3	CASRLRARSGNTIYF	TGTGCCAGTAGGCTCAGGGCCCGCTCTGGAAACACCATATATTTT
NA	NA	TRBV6-1	TRBJ2-6	CASLTSGANVLTF	TGTGCCAGTCTTACCTCTGGGGCCAACGTCCTGACTTTC
NA	NA	TRBV29-1	TRBJ2-3	CSVQAPRGEGDTDTQYF	TGCAGCGTTCAAGCACCACGGGGCGAGGGTGACACAGATACGCAGTATTTT
NA	NA	TRBV7-2	TRBJ2-7	CASSLVGQSSYEQYF	TGTGCCAGCAGCTTAGTTGGGCAGAGCTCCTACGAGCAGTACTTC
NA	once	TRBV19	TRBJ1-2	CASSIAQGGQNYGYTF	TGTGCCAGTAGTATAGCTCAAGGGGGTCAGAACTATGGCTACACCTTC
NA	few	TRBV7-9	TRBJ2-3	CASSFATGETDTQYF	TGTGCCAGCAGCTTCGCTACCGGGGAAACAGATACGCAGTATTTT
TRBD1	NA	TRBV5-1	TRBJ2-3	CASSLGTGPSTDTQYF	TGCGCCAGCAGCTTGGGGACAGGCCCTAGCACAGATACGCAGTATTTT
NA	NA	TRBV6-4	TRBJ2-6	CASSDTRVGANVLTF	TGTGCCAGCAGTGACACGAGGGTTGGGGCCAACGTCCTGACTTTC
NA	NA	TRBV5-6	TRBJ1-6	CASSLRMEGWGSPLHF	TGTGCCAGCAGCTTGCGTATGGAGGGATGGGGTTCACCCCTCCACTTT
TRBD2	NA	TRBV7-2	TRBJ2-2	CASSFSGTSGWNTGELFF	TGTGCCAGCAGCTTCTCCGGGACTAGCGGGTGGAACACCGGGGAGCTGTTTTTT
NA	NA	TRBV7-9	TRBJ1-2	CASSLGTMSYTF	TGTGCCAGCAGCCTAGGCACTATGAGCTACACCTTC
NA	NA	TRBV13	TRBJ1-2	CASSLAQGLRGYTF	TGTGCCAGCAGCTTAGCGCAGGGACTAAGGGGCTACACCTTC
TRBD2	NA	TRBV7-2	TRBJ2-7	CASSLEGGGAREQYF	TGTGCCAGCAGCTTAGAAGGCGGGGGGGCCCGCGAGCAGTACTTC
NA	NA	TRBV21-1	TRBJ1-5	CASTLAGIYSVQPQHF	TGTGCCAGCACCCTTGCAGGGATTTACTCGGTGCAGCCCCAGCATTTT